This T cell receptor beta chain was captured by sequencing in a study of cytomegalovirus exposure and HLA in healthy donors. A word on this clone: The antigen is undetermined.

The V end lost 5 bases, the J end lost 8 bases, and 21 bases lay between the germline ends. CDR1 and CDR2 (germline): GTSNPN, SVGIG (reference sequence). The CDR3 has 14 amino acids. Study results and limitations: Many donors shared some public TCRs, even though most TCR sequences were rare.

The repertoire was sequenced with immunoSEQ multiplex PCR; TCRdb's copy has only in-frame clones and lacks some. The sample records approximately 300,000 clones, about 85% being singletons. This receptor was taken from a woman aged 25 to 39 in good health and CMV-seropositive. The rearrangement links TRBV30 to TRBJ1-2; possibly TRBD1 for D (6 bases). Sequencing was carried out using PBMCs. This CDR3 is CAWQTLGQLPGYTF. The CDR3 coding sequence is TGTGCCTGGCAAACGTTAGGACAGCTACCGGGCTACACCTTC.